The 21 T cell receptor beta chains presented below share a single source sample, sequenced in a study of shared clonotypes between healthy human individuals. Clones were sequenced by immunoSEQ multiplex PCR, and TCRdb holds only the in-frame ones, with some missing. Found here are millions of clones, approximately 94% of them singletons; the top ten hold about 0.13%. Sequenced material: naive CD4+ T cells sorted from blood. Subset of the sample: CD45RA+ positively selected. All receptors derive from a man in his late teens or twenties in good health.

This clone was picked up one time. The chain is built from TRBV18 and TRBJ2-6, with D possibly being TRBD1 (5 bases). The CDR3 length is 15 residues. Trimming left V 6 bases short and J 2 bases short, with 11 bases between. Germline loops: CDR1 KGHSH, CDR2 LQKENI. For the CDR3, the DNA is TGTGCCAGCTCCTCAGGGATAGCTGGGGCCAACGTCCTGACTTTC. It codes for CASSSGIAGANVLTF.

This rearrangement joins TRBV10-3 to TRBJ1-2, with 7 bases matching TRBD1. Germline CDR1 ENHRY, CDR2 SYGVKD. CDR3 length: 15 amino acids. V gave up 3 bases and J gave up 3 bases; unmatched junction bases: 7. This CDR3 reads CAISDQGGVDYGYTF. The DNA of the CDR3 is TGTGCCATCAGTGATCAGGGGGGAGTCGACTATGGCTACACCTTC.

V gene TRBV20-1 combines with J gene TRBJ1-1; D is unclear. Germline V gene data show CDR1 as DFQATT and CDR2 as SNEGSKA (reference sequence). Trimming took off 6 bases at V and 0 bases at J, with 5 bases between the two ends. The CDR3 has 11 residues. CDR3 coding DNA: TGCAGTGCCTACCTGAACACTGAAGCTTTCTTT. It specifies CSAYLNTEAFF.

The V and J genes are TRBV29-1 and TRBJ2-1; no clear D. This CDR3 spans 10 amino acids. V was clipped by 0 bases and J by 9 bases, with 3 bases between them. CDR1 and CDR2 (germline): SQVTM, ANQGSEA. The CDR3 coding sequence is TGCAGCGTTGAAGATACTGAGCAGTTCTTC. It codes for CSVEDTEQFF.

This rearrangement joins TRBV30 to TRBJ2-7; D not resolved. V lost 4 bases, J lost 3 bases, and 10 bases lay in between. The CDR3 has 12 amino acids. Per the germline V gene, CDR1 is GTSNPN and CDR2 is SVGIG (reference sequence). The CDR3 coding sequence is TGTGCCTGGACCGGCGACGGCTACGAGCAGTACTTC. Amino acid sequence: CAWTGDGYEQYF.

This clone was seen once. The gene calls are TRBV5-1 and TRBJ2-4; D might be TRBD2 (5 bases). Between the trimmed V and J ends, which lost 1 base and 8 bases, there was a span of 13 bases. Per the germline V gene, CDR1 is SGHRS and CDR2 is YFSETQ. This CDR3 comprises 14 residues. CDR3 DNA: TGCGCCAGCAGCTTGACGTCTAGCATTGACATTCAGTACTTC. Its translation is CASSLTSSIDIQYF.

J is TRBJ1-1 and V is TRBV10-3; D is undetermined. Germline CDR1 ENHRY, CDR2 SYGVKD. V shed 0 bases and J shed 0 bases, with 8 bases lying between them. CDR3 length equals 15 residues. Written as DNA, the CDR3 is TGTGCCATCAGTGAGTCCCAGTTTTTGAACACTGAAGCTTTCTTT. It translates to CAISESQFLNTEAFF.

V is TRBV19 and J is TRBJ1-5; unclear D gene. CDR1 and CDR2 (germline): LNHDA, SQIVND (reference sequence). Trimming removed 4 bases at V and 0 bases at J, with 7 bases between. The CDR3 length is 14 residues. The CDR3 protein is CASSTDYSNQPQHF. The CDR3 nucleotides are TGTGCCAGTAGTACTGATTATAGCAATCAGCCCCAGCATTTT.

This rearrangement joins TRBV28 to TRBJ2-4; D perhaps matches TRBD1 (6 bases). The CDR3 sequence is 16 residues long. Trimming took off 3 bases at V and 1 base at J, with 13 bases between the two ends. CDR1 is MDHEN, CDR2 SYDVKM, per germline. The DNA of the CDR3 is TGTGCCAGCAGTTTCCACTCAGGGGAGGCCAAAAACATTCAGTACTTC. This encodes CASSFHSGEAKNIQYF.

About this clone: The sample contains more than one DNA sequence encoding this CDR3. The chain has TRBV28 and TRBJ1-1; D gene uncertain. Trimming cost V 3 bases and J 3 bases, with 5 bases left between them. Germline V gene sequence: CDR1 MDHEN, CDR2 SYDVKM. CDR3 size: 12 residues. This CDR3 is CASSLSYTEAFF. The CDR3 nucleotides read TGTGCCAGCAGTTTGAGCTACACTGAAGCTTTCTTT.

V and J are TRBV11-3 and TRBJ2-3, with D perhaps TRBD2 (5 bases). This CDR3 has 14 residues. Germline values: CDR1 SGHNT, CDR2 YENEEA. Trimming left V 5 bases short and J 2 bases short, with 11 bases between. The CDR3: CASSPSGNTDTQYF. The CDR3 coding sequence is TGTGCCAGCAGCCCCTCGGGGAACACAGATACGCAGTATTTT.

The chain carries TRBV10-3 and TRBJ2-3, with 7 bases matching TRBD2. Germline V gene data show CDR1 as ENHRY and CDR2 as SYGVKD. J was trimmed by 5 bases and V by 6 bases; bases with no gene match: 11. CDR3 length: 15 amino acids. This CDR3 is CAIRGGTGGVDTQYF. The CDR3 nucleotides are TGTGCCATCAGGGGGGGGACGGGAGGTGTAGATACGCAGTATTTT.

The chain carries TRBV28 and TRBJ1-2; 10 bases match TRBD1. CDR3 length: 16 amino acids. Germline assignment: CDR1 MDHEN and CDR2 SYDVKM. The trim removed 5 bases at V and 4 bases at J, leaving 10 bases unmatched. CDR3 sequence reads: CASSLIRTGGRYGYTF. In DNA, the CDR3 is TGTGCCAGCAGTCTAATCCGGACAGGGGGTCGCTATGGCTACACCTTC.

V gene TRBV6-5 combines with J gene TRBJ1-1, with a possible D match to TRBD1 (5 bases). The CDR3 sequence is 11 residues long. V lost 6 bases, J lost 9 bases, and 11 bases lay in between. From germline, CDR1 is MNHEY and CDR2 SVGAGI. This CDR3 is CASREDKKAFF. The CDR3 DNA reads TGTGCCAGCAGGGAGGACAAGAAAGCTTTCTTT.

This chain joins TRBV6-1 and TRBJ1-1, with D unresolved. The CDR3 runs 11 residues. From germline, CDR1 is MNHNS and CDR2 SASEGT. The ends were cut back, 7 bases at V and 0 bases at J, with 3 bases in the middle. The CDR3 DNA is TGTGCCAGCAAAATGAACACTGAAGCTTTCTTT. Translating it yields CASKMNTEAFF.

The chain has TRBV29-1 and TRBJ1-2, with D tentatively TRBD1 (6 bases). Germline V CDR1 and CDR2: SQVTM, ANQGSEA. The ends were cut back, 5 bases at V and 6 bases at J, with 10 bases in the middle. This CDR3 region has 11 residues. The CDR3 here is CSVLSGDGYTF. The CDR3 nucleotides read TGCAGCGTTTTATCAGGGGATGGCTACACCTTC.

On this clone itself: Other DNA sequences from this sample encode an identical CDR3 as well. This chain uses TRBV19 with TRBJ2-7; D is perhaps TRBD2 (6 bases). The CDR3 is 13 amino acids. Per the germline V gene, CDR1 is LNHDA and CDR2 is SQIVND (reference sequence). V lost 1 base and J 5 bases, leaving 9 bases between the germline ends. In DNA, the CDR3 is TGTGCCAGTAGTATAGTGGCGGGGAACGAGCAGTACTTC. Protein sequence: CASSIVAGNEQYF. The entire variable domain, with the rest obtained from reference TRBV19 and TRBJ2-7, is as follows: DGGITQSPKYLFRKEGQNVTLSCEQNLNHDAMYWYRQDPGQGLRLIYYSQIVNDFQKGDIAEGYSVSREKKESFPLTVTSAQKNPTAFYLCASSIVAGNEQYFGPGTRLTVT.

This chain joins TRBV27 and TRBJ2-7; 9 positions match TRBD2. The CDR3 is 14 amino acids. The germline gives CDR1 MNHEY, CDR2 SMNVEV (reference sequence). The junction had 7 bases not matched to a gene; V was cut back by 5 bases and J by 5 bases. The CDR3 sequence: CASSGAGGVHEQYF. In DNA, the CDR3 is TGTGCCAGCAGTGGGGCGGGGGGGGTCCACGAGCAGTACTTC.

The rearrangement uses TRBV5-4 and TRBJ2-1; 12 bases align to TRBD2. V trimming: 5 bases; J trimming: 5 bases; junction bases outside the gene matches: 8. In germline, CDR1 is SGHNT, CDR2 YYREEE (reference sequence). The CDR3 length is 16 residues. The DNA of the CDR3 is TGTGCCAGCAGACCAACTAGCGGGGGGAAGAACAATGAGCAGTTCTTC. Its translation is CASRPTSGGKNNEQFF.

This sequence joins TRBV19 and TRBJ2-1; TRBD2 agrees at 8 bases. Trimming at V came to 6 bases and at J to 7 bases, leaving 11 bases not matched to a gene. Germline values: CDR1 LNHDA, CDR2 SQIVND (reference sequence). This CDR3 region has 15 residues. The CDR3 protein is CASSYLGLVSNEQFF. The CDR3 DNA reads TGTGCCAGTAGCTACCTGGGACTAGTAAGTAATGAGCAGTTCTTC.

CDR3 coding DNA: TGTGCCAGCAGCTCGGAAACCGGGACGACGACCGGGGAGCTGTTTTTT. This codes for CASSSETGTTTGELFF. This chain joins TRBV5-4 and TRBJ2-2; D could derive from TRBD1 or TRBD2 (5 bases each). Germline loops: CDR1 SGHNT, CDR2 YYREEE (reference sequence). V lost 3 bases and J lost 5, with 17 bases in between. There are 16 residues in the CDR3.